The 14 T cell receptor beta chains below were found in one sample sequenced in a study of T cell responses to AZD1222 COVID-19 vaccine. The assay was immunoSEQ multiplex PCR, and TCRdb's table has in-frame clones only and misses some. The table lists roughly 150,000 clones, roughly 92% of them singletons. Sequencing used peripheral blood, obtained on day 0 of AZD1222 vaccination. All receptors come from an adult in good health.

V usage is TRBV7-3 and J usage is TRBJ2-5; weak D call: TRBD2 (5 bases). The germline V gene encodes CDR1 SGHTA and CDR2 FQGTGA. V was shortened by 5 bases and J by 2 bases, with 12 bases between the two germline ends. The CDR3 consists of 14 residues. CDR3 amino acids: CASSKSGKQETQYF. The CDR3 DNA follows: TGTGCCAGCAGCAAGTCCGGGAAACAAGAGACCCAGTACTTC.

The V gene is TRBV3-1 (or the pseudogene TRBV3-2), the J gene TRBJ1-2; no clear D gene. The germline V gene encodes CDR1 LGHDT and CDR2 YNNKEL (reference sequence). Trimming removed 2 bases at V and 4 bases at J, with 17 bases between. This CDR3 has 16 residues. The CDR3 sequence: CASSQFQSEKSYGYTF. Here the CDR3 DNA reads TGTGCCAGCAGCCAATTTCAGAGTGAGAAATCCTATGGCTACACCTTC.

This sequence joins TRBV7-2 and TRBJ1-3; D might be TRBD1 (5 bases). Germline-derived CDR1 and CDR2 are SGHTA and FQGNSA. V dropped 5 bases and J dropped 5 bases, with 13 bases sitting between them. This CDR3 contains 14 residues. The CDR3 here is CASSPMSGRNTIYF. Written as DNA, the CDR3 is TGTGCCAGCAGCCCAATGTCAGGGCGAAACACCATATATTTT.

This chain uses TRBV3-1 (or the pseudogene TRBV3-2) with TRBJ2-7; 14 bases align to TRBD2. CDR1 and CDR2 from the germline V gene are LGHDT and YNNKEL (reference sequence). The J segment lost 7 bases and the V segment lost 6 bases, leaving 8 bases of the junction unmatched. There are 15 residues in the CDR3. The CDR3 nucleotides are TGTGCCAGCAGTCCCAAGACTAGCGGGAGGGTTGAGCAGTACTTC. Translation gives CASSPKTSGRVEQYF.

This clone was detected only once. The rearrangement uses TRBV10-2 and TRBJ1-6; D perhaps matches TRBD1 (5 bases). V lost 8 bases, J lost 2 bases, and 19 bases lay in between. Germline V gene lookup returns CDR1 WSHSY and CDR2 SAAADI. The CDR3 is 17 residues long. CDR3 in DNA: TGCGCCAGCGACGGAGGGGTCGGAGGCACCTATAATTCACCCCTCCACTTT. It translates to CASDGGVGGTYNSPLHF.

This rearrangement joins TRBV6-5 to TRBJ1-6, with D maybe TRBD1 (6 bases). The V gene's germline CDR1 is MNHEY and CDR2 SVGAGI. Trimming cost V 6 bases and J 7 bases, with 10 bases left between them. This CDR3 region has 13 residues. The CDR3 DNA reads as TGTGCCAGCAGAACAGGGTACAATTCACCCCTCCACTTT. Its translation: CASRTGYNSPLHF.

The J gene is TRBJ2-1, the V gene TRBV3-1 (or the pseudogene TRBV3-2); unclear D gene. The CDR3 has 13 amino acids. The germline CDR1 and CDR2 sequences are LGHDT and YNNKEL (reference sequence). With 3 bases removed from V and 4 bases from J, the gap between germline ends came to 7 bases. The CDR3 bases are TGTGCCAGCAGCCACGGACGGTACAATGAGCAGTTCTTC. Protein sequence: CASSHGRYNEQFF.

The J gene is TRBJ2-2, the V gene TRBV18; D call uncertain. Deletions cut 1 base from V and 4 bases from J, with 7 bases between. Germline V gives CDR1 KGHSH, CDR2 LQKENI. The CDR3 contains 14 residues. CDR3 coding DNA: TGTGCCAGCTCACCACTCGGAACCACCGGGGAGCTGTTTTTT. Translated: CASSPLGTTGELFF.

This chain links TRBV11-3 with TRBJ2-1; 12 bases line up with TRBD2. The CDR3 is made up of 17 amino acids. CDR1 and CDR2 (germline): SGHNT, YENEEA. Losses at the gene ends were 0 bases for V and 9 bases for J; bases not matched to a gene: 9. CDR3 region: CASSLDKTSGRTGEQFF. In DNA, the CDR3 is TGTGCCAGCAGCTTAGATAAGACTAGCGGGAGAACGGGTGAGCAGTTCTTC.

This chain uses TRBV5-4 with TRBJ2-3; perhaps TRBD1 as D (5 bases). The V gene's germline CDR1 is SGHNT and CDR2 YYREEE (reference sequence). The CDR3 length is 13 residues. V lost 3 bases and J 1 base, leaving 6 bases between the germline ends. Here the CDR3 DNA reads TGTGCCAGCAGCTCCAGGGGCACAGATACGCAGTATTTT. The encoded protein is CASSSRGTDTQYF.

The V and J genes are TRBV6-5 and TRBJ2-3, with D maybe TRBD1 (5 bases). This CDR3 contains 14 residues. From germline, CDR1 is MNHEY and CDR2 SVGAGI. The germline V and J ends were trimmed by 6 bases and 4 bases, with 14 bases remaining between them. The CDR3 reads CASRRGMSADTQYF. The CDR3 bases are TGTGCCAGCAGAAGGGGAATGAGCGCAGATACGCAGTATTTT.

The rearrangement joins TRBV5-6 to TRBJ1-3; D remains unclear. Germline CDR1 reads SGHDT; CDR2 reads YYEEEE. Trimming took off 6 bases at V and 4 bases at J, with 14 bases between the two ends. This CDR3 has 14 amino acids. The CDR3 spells CASTFTLRGNTIYF. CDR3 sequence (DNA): TGTGCCAGCACCTTCACCCTTAGGGGAAACACCATATATTTT.

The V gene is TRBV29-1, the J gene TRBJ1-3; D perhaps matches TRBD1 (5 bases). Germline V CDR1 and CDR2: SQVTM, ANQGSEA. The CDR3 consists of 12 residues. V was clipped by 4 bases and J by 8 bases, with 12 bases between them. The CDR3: CSVGDSVYTIYF. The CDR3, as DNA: TGCAGCGTTGGAGACAGTGTGTACACCATATATTTT.

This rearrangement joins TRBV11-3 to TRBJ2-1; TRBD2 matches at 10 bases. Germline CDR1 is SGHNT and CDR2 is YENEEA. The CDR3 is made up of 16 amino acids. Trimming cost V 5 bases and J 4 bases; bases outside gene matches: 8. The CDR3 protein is CASSPRTSGTYNEQFF. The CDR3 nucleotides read TGTGCCAGCAGCCCGCGGACTAGCGGTACGTACAATGAGCAGTTCTTC.